The 5 T cell receptor beta chains given below trace back to one sample, sequenced in a study of CD8+ T cells in alopecia areata. Lesional scalp punch biopsies and peripheral blood came from alopecia areata patients. cDNA prepared by RNA extraction and subsequent reverse transcription served as the template for sequencing. Clones were sequenced by immunoSEQ multiplex PCR, and TCRdb holds only the in-frame ones, with some missing. Of 12,000 or so clones listed, around 60% are singletons. Sequencing was performed on skin. The receptors were gathered from a human donor with alopecia areata.

The J gene is TRBJ2-1, the V gene TRBV6-5; 10 positions match TRBD2. The V gene end was trimmed by 5 bases and the J gene end by 15 bases; junction bases not matched to a gene: 4. The CDR3 consists of 11 residues. CDR1 and CDR2 from the germline V gene are MNHEY and SVGAGI. CDR3 DNA sequence: TGTGCCAGCAGTAGCGGGAGGGCGCGGTTCTTC. Its translation is CASSSGRARFF.

This clone was seen only a few times. The gene calls are TRBV5-1 and TRBJ2-7; 8 bases agree with TRBD2. CDR1 is SGHRS and CDR2 is YFSETQ in the germline V gene. The CDR3 length is 15 residues. The V segment lost 4 bases and the J segment 3 bases; nucleotides outside the gene matches: 9. In DNA, the CDR3 is TGCGCCAGCAGCCGGGACGGGACTAGTCTCTACGAGCAGTACTTC. This codes for CASSRDGTSLYEQYF.

The chain couples TRBV28 to TRBJ2-7; 15 bases are shared with TRBD2. J was trimmed by 5 bases and V by 3 bases; bases with no gene match: 14. This CDR3 is built from 19 residues. Germline CDR1 MDHEN, CDR2 SYDVKM. The CDR3 DNA reads TGTGCCAGCAGTTTCCTGGGACTGGGGACTAGCGGGAGGAACCACGAGCAGTACTTC. Amino acid sequence: CASSFLGLGTSGRNHEQYF.

The chain links TRBV5-1 to TRBJ1-2; 12 bases map to TRBD1. Germline values: CDR1 SGHRS, CDR2 YFSETQ. V shed 4 bases, J shed 6 bases, and the junction held 4 bases outside the gene matches. This CDR3 region has 14 residues. In nucleotides, the CDR3 is TGCGCCAGCAGCCCGGGACAGGGGGCCGATGGCTACACCTTC. Translated, it gives CASSPGQGADGYTF.

The chain couples TRBV9 to TRBJ2-7, with D unresolved. Germline CDR1 SGDLS, CDR2 YYNGEE. Deletions cut 6 bases from V and 6 bases from J, with 25 bases between. The CDR3 has 16 amino acids. The CDR3 sequence is CASTPHAGPRAGEQYF. The CDR3 nucleotides read TGTGCCAGCACCCCTCACGCTGGTCCCCGGGCAGGCGAGCAGTACTTC.